This T cell receptor beta chain was retrieved from a study of beta chain features in type 1 diabetes. Study-level points and caveats: Type 1 diabetes patients showed a moderate but significant shortening of TCRB CDR3s in all four CD4+ subsets. The similarity of naive, central memory and Treg TCRB repertoires appeared greater among patients than among healthy donors.

Notes on this clone: Its antigen is still unknown.

The whole isolated RNA underwent reverse transcription, so sequencing captured expressed TCRB transcripts. This table comes from immunoSEQ multiplex PCR, and its TCRdb copy is limited to in-frame clones, with some not included. Of roughly 730,000 clones in the sample, around 15% are singletons; the top ten hold approximately 0.021%. Germline trimming cut 5 bases from V and 4 bases from J; bases unmatched to any gene: 7. The CDR3 sequence is 15 residues long. The germline CDR1 and CDR2 sequences are MNHEY and SMNVEV (reference sequence). The clonotype originates from a man younger than 35 with type 1 diabetes. This rearrangement joins TRBV27 to TRBJ2-5; 10 bases map to TRBD1. The sample taken for sequencing was naive CD4+ T cells from blood. DNA of the CDR3: TGTGCCAGCAGTCCGGGACAGGGGTTTAGAGAGACCCAGTACTTC. It encodes CASSPGQGFRETQYF.